The rows below give T cell receptor beta chains drawn from one sample of a study of CD8 T cells in Susac syndrome. One entry per CDR3 protein results from TCRdb running MiXCR on the immunoSEQ multiplex PCR reads. The table records some 110,000 distinct CDR3 sequences, nearly 96% of them present only once. The sequenced material came from CD4+ T cells from PBMCs. These TCRs come from a human donor with Susac syndrome. Both conserved end residues are trimmed from each CDR3.

V gene	J gene	CDR3 protein
TRBV25-1	TRBJ1-2	ASSGTGGPYGYT
TRBV2	TRBJ2-1	ASTGTGLAEQF
TRBV5-5	TRBJ1-1	ASSFRSQGEAF
TRBV20-1	TRBJ2-6	SARLEGANVLT
TRBV5-6	TRBJ2-7	ASSLWGFDSSSYEQY
TRBV9	TRBJ1-1	ASSPGTARRTEAF
TRBV15	TRBJ2-2	ATSRDRSLNTGELF
TRBV9	TRBJ2-5	ASSVGSGNEASQY
TRBV20-1	TRBJ1-2	SARDGTDTSAYGYT
TRBV20-1	TRBJ2-2	SARSGGNAGELF
TRBV10-2	TRBJ2-3	ASSEYRVDTQY
TRBV20-1	TRBJ1-3	SASDRGSSGNTIY
TRBV12-3/TRBV12-4	TRBJ2-7	ASSLGLAAYEQY
TRBV4-1	TRBJ1-2	ASGETGSLDGYT
TRBV5-6	TRBJ1-2	ASSLGQGNNYGYT
TRBV9	TRBJ1-2	ASSDQHYGYT
TRBV24-1	TRBJ2-1	ATSELYNEQF
TRBV20-1	TRBJ2-1	SAQKNNEQF
TRBV20-1	TRBJ2-7	SANRGSNEQY
TRBV9	TRBJ1-1	ASSGQGNTEAF
TRBV20-1	TRBJ1-2	SADPGDSYGYT
TRBV20-1	TRBJ2-5	SASVGGYSYRTQY
TRBV21-1	TRBJ2-6	ASSRLTGGQSGANVLT
TRBV20-1	TRBJ2-3	SAAGERDTDTQY
TRBV20-1	TRBJ2-5	SAKRAGLAETQY
TRBV29-1	TRBJ2-1	SVKRTSGKNNEQF